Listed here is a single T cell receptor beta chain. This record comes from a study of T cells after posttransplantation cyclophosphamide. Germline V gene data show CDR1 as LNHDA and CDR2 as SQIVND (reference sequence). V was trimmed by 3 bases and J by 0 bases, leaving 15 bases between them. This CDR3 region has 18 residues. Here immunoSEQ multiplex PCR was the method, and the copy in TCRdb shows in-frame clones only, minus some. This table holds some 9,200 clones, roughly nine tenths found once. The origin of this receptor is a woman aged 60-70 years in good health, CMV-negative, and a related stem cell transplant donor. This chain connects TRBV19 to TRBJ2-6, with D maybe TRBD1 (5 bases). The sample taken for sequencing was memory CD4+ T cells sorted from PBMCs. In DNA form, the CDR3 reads TGTGCCAGTAGTATTACAGGCGCTAGGGGCTCTGGGGCCAACGTCCTGACTTTC. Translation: CASSITGARGSGANVLTF.